This T cell receptor beta chain was sequenced during a study of T cells in Graves' hyperthyroidism and ophthalmopathy. This clonotype was counted a few times. Trimming took 5 bases from V and 6 from J; bases not matched to a gene: 10. Germline CDR1 SEHNR, CDR2 FQNEAQ (reference sequence). This CDR3 contains 16 residues. RNA transcripts were the template for amplifying TCR beta CDR3 regions. First-round RT-PCR with HTBI primers amplified the TCR CDR3 region. TCRdb independently ran MiXCR on the multiplex PCR reads; one entry per CDR3 protein. The table shows 300,000 to 350,000 distinct CDR3 sequences, with roughly 14% occurring only once. PBMCs were collected from a roughly 10 ml volume of fresh peripheral blood.

Sequenced sample: blood. The sequence came from a woman aged 25 to 39 with Graves' hyperthyroidism. This rearrangement joins TRBV7-9 to TRBJ1-6, with TRBD1 identical over 7 bases. This CDR3 reads CASSLGQVGGNSPLHF. CDR3 bases: TGTGCCAGCAGCCTAGGACAGGTCGGGGGTAATTCACCCCTCCACTTT.